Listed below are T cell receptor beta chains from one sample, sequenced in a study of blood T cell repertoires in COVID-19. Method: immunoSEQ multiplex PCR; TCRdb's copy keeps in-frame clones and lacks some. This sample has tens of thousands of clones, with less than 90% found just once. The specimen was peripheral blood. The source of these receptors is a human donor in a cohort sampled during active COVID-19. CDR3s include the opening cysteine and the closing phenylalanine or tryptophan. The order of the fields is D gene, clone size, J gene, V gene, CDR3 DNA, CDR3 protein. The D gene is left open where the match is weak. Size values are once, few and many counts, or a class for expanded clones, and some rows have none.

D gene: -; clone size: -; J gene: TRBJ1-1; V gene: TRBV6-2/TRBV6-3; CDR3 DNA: TGTGCCAGCAGTTACCCATCAGTGAACACTGAAGCTTTCTTT; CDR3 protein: CASSYPSVNTEAFF
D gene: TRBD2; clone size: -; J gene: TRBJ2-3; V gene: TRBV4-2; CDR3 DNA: TGTGCCAGCAGCCAAGATTTCGCGGCGGGGGGGACGAATACGCAGTATTTT; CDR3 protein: CASSQDFAAGGTNTQYF
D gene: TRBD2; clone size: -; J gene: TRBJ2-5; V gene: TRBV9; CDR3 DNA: TGTGCCAGCAGCCCCGACGGGCGGGGGCAAGAGACCCAGTACTTC; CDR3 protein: CASSPDGRGQETQYF
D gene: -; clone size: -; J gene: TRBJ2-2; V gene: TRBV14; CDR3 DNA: TGTGCCAGCAGCGACACGAACACCGGGGAGCTGTTTTTT; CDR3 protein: CASSDTNTGELFF
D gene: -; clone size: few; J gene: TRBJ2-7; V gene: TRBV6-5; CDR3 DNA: TGTGCCAGCTCCCACTCCAGGGATATCTGGTACTTC; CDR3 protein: CASSHSRDIWYF
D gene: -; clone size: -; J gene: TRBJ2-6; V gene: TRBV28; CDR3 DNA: TGTGCCAGCACCGAGAGCACCCTGATCGGGGCCAACGTCCTGACTTTC; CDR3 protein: CASTESTLIGANVLTF
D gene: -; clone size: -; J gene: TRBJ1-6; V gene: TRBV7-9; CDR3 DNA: TGTGCCAGCAGCTTAGCAGGGGCCCTTTATAATTCACCCCTCCACTTT; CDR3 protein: CASSLAGALYNSPLHF
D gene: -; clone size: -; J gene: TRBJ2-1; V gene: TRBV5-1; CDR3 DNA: TGCGCCAGCAGCTTGTACAGGGCCAATGAGCAGTTCTTC; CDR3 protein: CASSLYRANEQFF
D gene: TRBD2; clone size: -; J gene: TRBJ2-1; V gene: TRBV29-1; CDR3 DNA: TGCAGCGTTGGGGTAGCGGGGGGGCGTAATGAGCAGTTCTTC; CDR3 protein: CSVGVAGGRNEQFF
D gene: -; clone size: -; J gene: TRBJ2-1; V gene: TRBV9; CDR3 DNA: TGTGCCAGCAGCTCCCGGTCCCTCGAAGTTGAGCAGTTCTTC; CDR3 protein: CASSSRSLEVEQFF
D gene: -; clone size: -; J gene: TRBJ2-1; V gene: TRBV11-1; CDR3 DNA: TGTGCCAGCTCCGACAGGCGGCAGTTCTTC; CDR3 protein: CASSDRRQFF
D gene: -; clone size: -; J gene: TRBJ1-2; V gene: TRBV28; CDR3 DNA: TGTGCCAGCAGTTTAGGTCAGGGTAACTATGGCTACACCTTC; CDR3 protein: CASSLGQGNYGYTF
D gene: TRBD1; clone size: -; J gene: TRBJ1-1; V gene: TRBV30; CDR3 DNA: TGTGCCTGGAGTCGGGATCGGACAGGGTCGAACACTGAAGCTTTCTTT; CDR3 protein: CAWSRDRTGSNTEAFF
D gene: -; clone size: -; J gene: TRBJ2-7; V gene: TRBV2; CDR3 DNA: TGTGCCAGCGGAGGGGGGGCGGGCCCCTACGAGCAGTACTTC; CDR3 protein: CASGGGAGPYEQYF
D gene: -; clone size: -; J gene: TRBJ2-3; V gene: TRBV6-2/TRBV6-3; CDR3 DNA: TGTGCCAGCAGTACTCTACAGATCACAGATACGCAGTATTTT; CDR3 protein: CASSTLQITDTQYF
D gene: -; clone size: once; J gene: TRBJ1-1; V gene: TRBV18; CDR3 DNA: TGTGCCAGCTCACCAACAGGTTCCACTGAAGCTTTCTTT; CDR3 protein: CASSPTGSTEAFF
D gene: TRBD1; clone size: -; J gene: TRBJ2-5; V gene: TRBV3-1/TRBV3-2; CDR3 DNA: TGTGCCAGCAGCCAAGAAGGACAGGGCCCCCGGGAGACCCAGTACTTC; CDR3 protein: CASSQEGQGPRETQYF
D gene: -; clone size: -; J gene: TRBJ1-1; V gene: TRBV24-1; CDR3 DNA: TGTGCCACCAGTGATCGGGGAGGGGGTGAAGCTTTCTTT; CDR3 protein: CATSDRGGGEAFF
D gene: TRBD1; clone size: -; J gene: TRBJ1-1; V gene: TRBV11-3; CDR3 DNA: TGTGCCAGCAGTTGGACAGGGGGCACTGAAGCTTTCTTT; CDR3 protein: CASSWTGGTEAFF
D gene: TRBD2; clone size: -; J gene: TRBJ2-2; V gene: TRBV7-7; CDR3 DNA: TGTGCCAGCAGCCGAACTAGCGGGGGGAACACCGGGGAGCTGTTTTTT; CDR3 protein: CASSRTSGGNTGELFF
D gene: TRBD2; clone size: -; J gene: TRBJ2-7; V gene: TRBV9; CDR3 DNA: TGTGCCAGCAGCGTTGGACTAGCGGGGCGAACCTACGAGCAGTACTTC; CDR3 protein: CASSVGLAGRTYEQYF
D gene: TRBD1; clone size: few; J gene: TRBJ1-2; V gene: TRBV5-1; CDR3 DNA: TGCGCCAGCAGCTTGGAAGGACAGGGATTCTATGGCTACACCTTC; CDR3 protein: CASSLEGQGFYGYTF